This TCR beta chain was identified during a study of T cell repertoires in aging, cancer and after chemotherapy. Turning to the study itself: Pre- and post-chemotherapy samples were paired from glioblastoma patients treated with temozolomide-based therapy. General study results and limits: Median generation probability rose over the chemotherapy interval in each cancer cohort, suggesting rebound thymic output. In healthy donors, age-related TCR diversity loss mainly reflected lost richness.

The ends lost 4 bases at V and 2 bases at J; junction bases unmatched: 19. CDR1 MNHNY and CDR2 SVGAGI come from the germline V gene (reference sequence). The CDR3 consists of 19 residues. TRB rearrangements spanning V, D and J were amplified using mixed TRB-A/B primers. TCRdb passed the multiplex PCR reads through MiXCR, listing each CDR3 protein once. The table lists 7,300 or so distinct CDR3 sequences, about 53% of them singletons. This clonotype was recorded a few times. Antigen specificity is unknown. Peripheral blood genomic DNA, not sorted cells or RNA, was the template. The sample consisted of blood. The V gene is TRBV6-6, the J gene TRBJ1-1; TRBD1 aligns across 7 bases. The receptor was isolated from a human donor with a solid tumor. CDR3 coding DNA: TGTGCCAGCAGTTCCCGCCGGGATTCAACAGGGGAGGTAAACACTGAAGCTTTCTTT. Translated: CASSSRRDSTGEVNTEAFF.